The 4 T cell receptor beta chains listed next were all sequenced from one sample in a study of blood T cell repertoires in COVID-19. TCRdb's copy holds only in-frame clones and misses some; the assay was immunoSEQ multiplex PCR. The repertoire holds a few hundred thousand clones, with around 85% as singletons. The sample taken for sequencing was peripheral blood. Receptors were obtained from a woman aged 18-29 years with acute or convalescent COVID-19.

The chain is built from TRBV7-2 and TRBJ2-3; unclear D gene. This CDR3 comprises 13 residues. Trimming shortened V by 3 bases and J by 4 bases, and 8 bases separated the two germline ends. Germline CDR1 reads SGHTA; CDR2 reads FQGNSA. CDR3 sequence (DNA): TGTGCCAGCAGCTTCCGAGGTGCAGATACGCAGTATTTT. This translates into CASSFRGADTQYF.

The chain combines TRBV18 with TRBJ1-1, with TRBD1 as a possible D gene (5 bases). The germline CDR1 and CDR2 sequences are KGHSH and LQKENI. CDR3 size: 13 residues. The V end lost 4 bases, the J end lost 0 bases, and 6 bases lay between the germline ends. CDR3 amino acids: CASSQGMNTEAFF. The CDR3 DNA follows: TGTGCCAGCTCACAGGGGATGAACACTGAAGCTTTCTTT. The whole variable domain, remainder taken from reference TRBV18 and TRBJ1-1, is NAGVMQNPRHLVRRRGQEARLRCSPMKGHSHVYWYRQLPEEGLKFMVYLQKENIIDESGMPKERFSAEFPKEGPSILRIQQVVRGDSAAYFCASSQGMNTEAFFGQGTRLTVV.

This clone was picked up one time. The genes are TRBV7-9 and TRBJ2-2, with a weak D call TRBD2 (6 bases). The germline gives CDR1 SEHNR, CDR2 FQNEAQ (reference sequence). Deletions cut 1 base from V and 5 bases from J, with 11 bases between. This CDR3 has 15 amino acids. CDR3 DNA sequence: TGTGCCAGCAGCTTAGTTGACAGCGGGACCGGGGAGCTGTTTTTT. It encodes CASSLVDSGTGELFF.

The gene calls are TRBV7-3 and TRBJ2-7; 7 bases line up with TRBD1. Trimming at V came to 5 bases and at J to 0 bases, leaving 1 base not matched to a gene. The CDR3 sequence is 13 residues long. Germline V gene data show CDR1 as SGHTA and CDR2 as FQGTGA. The CDR3 bases are TGTGCCAGCAGCCAGGGGGACTCCTACGAGCAGTACTTC. Amino acid sequence: CASSQGDSYEQYF.